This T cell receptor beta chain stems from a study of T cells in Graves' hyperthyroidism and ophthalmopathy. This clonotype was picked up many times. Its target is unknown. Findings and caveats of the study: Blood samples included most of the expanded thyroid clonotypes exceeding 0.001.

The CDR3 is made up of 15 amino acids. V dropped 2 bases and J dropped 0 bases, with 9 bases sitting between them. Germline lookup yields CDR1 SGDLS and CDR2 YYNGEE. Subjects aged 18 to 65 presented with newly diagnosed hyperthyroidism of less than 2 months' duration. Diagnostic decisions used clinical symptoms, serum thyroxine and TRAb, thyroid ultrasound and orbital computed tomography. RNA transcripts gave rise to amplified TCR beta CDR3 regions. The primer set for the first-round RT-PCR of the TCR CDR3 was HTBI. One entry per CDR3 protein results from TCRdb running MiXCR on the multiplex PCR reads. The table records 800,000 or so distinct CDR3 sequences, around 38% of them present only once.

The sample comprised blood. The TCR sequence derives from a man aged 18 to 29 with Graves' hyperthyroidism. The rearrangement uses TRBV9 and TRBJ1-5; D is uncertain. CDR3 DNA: TGTGCCAGCAGCGTGACTGGAGATAGCAATCAGCCCCAGCATTTT. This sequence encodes CASSVTGDSNQPQHF.